This T cell receptor beta chain came from a study of identical twins. TCRdb called the 5' RACE reads again in MiXCR, with one record for every CDR3 protein. The top ten hold more than 0.75% of the sample, which has roughly 700,000 distinct CDR3 sequences, more than 6.5% seen once. The CDR3 totals 18 residues. The V gene's germline CDR1 is SGHTA and CDR2 FQGTGA. V shed 5 bases and J 0 bases; nucleotides not matched to a gene: 13. Study observations and caveats: Recombination models fit unrelated individuals' TCR alpha sharing but underestimated twins'. One should note that invariant MAIT and iNKT cells could partly confound zero-insertion analyses. The degree of excess twin sharing was weaker in beta out-of-frame sequences. Out-of-frame alpha sequences common to twins exhibited an excess of low generation probability.

This clonotype was detected many times. Its specificity is not known. These data were also filed under a second study, of yellow fever vaccine responses in identical twins.

The chain uses TRBV7-3 and TRBJ2-1, with TRBD1 matching 7 bases. Sequencing used PBMCs. The sequence derives from a young woman in good health. The CDR3 bases are TGTGCCAGCAGCATAGGGAGACAGGGTAGAAGCTCCTACAATGAGCAGTTCTTC. Protein: CASSIGRQGRSSYNEQFF.